Listed below are T cell receptor beta chains from one sample, sequenced in a study of cytomegalovirus exposure and HLA in healthy donors. Data came from immunoSEQ multiplex PCR; TCRdb stores just in-frame clones and leaves some out. The data show under 250,000 clones, about nine tenths seen once. Sequenced: PBMCs. The origin of the receptors is a woman between 18 and 30 years old in good health and CMV-seropositive. The CDR3 runs from the conserved cysteine through the conserved F or W. A D gene is named only where the DNA matches it firmly. Some rows mark clone size as missing; the rest say once, few, many or name a class of expanded clone.

J gene,D gene,clone size,V gene,CDR3 protein,CDR3 DNA
TRBJ2-1,NA,NA,TRBV4-1,CASSQGASNSYNEQFF,TGCGCCAGCAGCCAAGGTGCTAGCAACTCCTACAATGAGCAGTTCTTC
TRBJ1-2,NA,NA,TRBV30,CAWIPRTNYGYTF,TGTGCCTGGATACCCAGAACTAACTATGGCTACACCTTC
TRBJ1-2,NA,few,TRBV6-1,CASSEAPEVGFNTF,TGTGCCAGCAGTGAAGCGCCGGAGGTGGGGTTTAACACCTTC
TRBJ1-1,NA,NA,TRBV5-1,CASSRQPDREAFF,TGCGCCAGCAGCCGTCAGCCGGACAGAGAAGCTTTCTTT
TRBJ2-7,TRBD1,NA,TRBV13,CASSLYRTGTYEQYF,TGTGCCAGCAGCTTATATAGGACAGGAACCTACGAGCAGTACTTC
TRBJ1-1,NA,NA,TRBV5-4,CASGNMNTEAFF,TGTGCCAGCGGCAATATGAACACTGAAGCTTTCTTT
TRBJ1-2,NA,NA,TRBV19,CASSKSGAVLYGYTF,TGTGCCAGTAGTAAATCAGGGGCGGTGCTCTATGGCTACACCTTC
TRBJ2-7,NA,NA,TRBV27,CASSGTPYEQYF,TGTGCCAGCAGTGGCACCCCCTACGAGCAGTACTTC
TRBJ1-1,NA,NA,TRBV4-1,CASSLRPRRGEGDTEAFF,TGCGCCAGCAGCCTCCGACCCCGGAGGGGCGAAGGGGACACTGAAGCTTTCTTT
TRBJ2-2,TRBD2,NA,TRBV2,CASRKLSGRAPGELFF,TGTGCCAGCAGGAAATTAAGCGGGAGGGCCCCCGGGGAGCTGTTTTTT
TRBJ1-2,NA,NA,TRBV13,CASSLLGEQVRYTF,TGTGCCAGCAGCTTACTCGGGGAACAAGTACGCTACACCTTC
TRBJ1-2,NA,NA,TRBV19,CASSIRQANYGYTF,TGTGCCAGTAGTATTCGACAGGCTAACTATGGCTACACCTTC
TRBJ1-2,TRBD1,once,TRBV29-1,CSAPGQGERSYTF,TGCAGCGCGCCGGGACAGGGGGAACGAAGCTACACCTTC
TRBJ1-1,TRBD1,NA,TRBV7-3,CASSTGGSKAFF,TGTGCCAGCAGCACAGGGGGGTCTAAAGCTTTCTTT
TRBJ2-6,NA,NA,TRBV7-9,CASSFGGSGANVLTF,TGTGCCAGCAGCTTCGGGGGCTCTGGGGCCAACGTCCTGACTTTC
TRBJ2-6,TRBD1,NA,TRBV4-1,CASSSWTGGLSGANVLTF,TGCGCCAGCAGCTCGTGGACAGGGGGCCTCTCTGGGGCCAACGTCCTGACTTTC
TRBJ2-2,TRBD2,once,TRBV29-1,CSVVLAGPTLSGELFF,TGCAGCGTTGTGTTAGCGGGACCCACTCTGTCCGGGGAGCTGTTTTTT
TRBJ1-1,NA,once,TRBV5-4,CASSSNPGGGTEAFF,TGTGCCAGCAGCTCCAATCCAGGAGGAGGCACTGAAGCTTTCTTT
TRBJ2-7,TRBD2,NA,TRBV6-5,CASSYGLAGEYEQYF,TGTGCCAGCAGTTACGGACTAGCGGGAGAGTACGAGCAGTACTTC
TRBJ2-1,NA,NA,TRBV27,CASSLPGSYNEQFF,TGTGCCAGCAGCCTACCAGGGTCCTACAATGAGCAGTTCTTC
TRBJ1-1,NA,few,TRBV4-2,CASSQDFLDTEAFF,TGTGCCAGCAGCCAGGACTTTCTTGACACTGAAGCTTTCTTT
TRBJ1-1,NA,NA,TRBV18,CASTGSVMNTEAFF,TGTGCCAGTACAGGGAGCGTCATGAACACTGAAGCTTTCTTT
TRBJ1-4,NA,NA,TRBV15,CATSRPGTNEKLFF,TGTGCCACCAGCAGACCGGGAACTAATGAAAAACTGTTTTTT
TRBJ2-1,NA,NA,TRBV13,CASSLAPRTDNEQFF,TGTGCCAGCAGCTTAGCACCCCGTACGGACAATGAGCAGTTCTTC
TRBJ2-1,TRBD2,NA,TRBV27,CASSPGLAGAGSYNEQFF,TGTGCCAGCAGCCCGGGACTAGCGGGGGCAGGGTCCTACAATGAGCAGTTCTTC
TRBJ2-5,NA,NA,TRBV29-1,CSVEGFRGLGQETQYF,TGCAGCGTTGAAGGGTTTAGGGGGTTGGGACAAGAGACCCAGTACTTC
TRBJ2-1,NA,NA,TRBV9,CASSTRSVAYNEQFF,TGTGCCAGCAGCACCCGTAGCGTCGCCTACAATGAGCAGTTCTTC
TRBJ2-1,TRBD2,NA,TRBV6-1,CASSERSSSGFYNEQFF,TGTGCCAGCAGTGAGAGGTCGTCTAGCGGGTTCTACAATGAGCAGTTCTTC
TRBJ2-3,TRBD2,NA,TRBV28,CASSETSGWGFSTDTQYF,TGTGCCAGCAGTGAGACTAGCGGGTGGGGCTTTAGCACAGATACGCAGTATTTT
TRBJ1-2,TRBD1,NA,TRBV27,CASSLYRGVMGYTF,TGTGCCAGCAGTTTATACAGGGGGGTGATGGGCTACACCTTC
TRBJ2-1,TRBD2,once,TRBV18,CASSRSGTSGYNEQFF,TGTGCCAGCTCTCGCTCCGGGACTAGCGGCTACAATGAGCAGTTCTTC
TRBJ1-5,TRBD1,once,TRBV5-6,CASSLETGGRNQPQHF,TGTGCCAGCAGCTTGGAGACAGGGGGACGCAATCAGCCCCAGCATTTT
TRBJ1-1,TRBD1,NA,TRBV28,CASRPMGQMNTEAFF,TGTGCCAGCAGGCCGATGGGACAGATGAACACTGAAGCTTTCTTT
TRBJ2-2,NA,NA,TRBV28,CASRTENTGELFF,TGTGCCAGCCGGACAGAAAACACCGGGGAGCTGTTTTTT
TRBJ2-1,TRBD2,NA,TRBV13,CASSNTRKGLAGLGRRFYEQFF,TGTGCCAGCAGCAACACGCGGAAGGGACTAGCGGGATTAGGCAGGCGTTTTTATGAGCAGTTCTTC
TRBJ2-2,NA,NA,TRBV27,CASSLLGELFF,TGTGCCAGCAGCCTTCTCGGGGAGCTGTTTTTT
TRBJ1-1,NA,few,TRBV4-2,CASSQVGTEAFF,TGTGCCAGCAGCCAAGTCGGCACTGAAGCTTTCTTT
TRBJ2-7,NA,few,TRBV27,CASSPGEGVDEQYF,TGTGCCAGCAGTCCAGGGGAAGGGGTGGACGAGCAGTACTTC
TRBJ2-3,NA,once,TRBV28,CASSPTPGVRTDTQYF,TGTGCCAGCAGTCCCACCCCCGGGGTCCGCACAGATACGCAGTATTTT
TRBJ2-1,TRBD1,few,TRBV10-1,CASSVLKTGDNEQFF,TGCGCCAGCAGCGTCCTAAAGACAGGGGACAATGAGCAGTTCTTC
TRBJ1-1,TRBD1,NA,TRBV10-3,CAISETGVETEAFF,TGTGCCATCAGTGAGACAGGGGTGGAGACTGAAGCTTTCTTT
TRBJ2-7,NA,NA,TRBV28,CASSLGGYEQYF,TGTGCCAGCTCCCTCGGGGGTTACGAGCAGTACTTC
TRBJ2-1,NA,once,TRBV18,CASSLEGVYNEQFF,TGTGCCAGCTCACTAGAAGGGGTCTACAATGAGCAGTTCTTC
TRBJ2-3,NA,NA,TRBV5-1,CASTAGQTDTQYF,TGCGCCAGCACGGCGGGGCAGACAGATACGCAGTATTTT
TRBJ2-1,TRBD2,NA,TRBV28,CASLGLAGPNEQFF,TGTGCCAGCTTGGGACTAGCGGGACCCAATGAGCAGTTCTTC
TRBJ1-3,TRBD1,NA,TRBV7-9,CASSPDRAGGNTIYF,TGTGCCAGCAGCCCCGACAGGGCGGGCGGAAACACCATATATTTT
TRBJ2-7,NA,NA,TRBV6-1,CATFSISYEQYF,TGTGCCACCTTTTCTATCTCCTACGAGCAGTACTTC
TRBJ2-1,TRBD1,NA,TRBV28,CASSLDRGTDEQFF,TGTGCCAGCAGTTTAGACAGGGGAACCGATGAGCAGTTCTTC
TRBJ1-2,NA,NA,TRBV9,CASSVGRESNYGYTF,TGTGCCAGCAGCGTAGGTCGGGAATCAAACTATGGCTACACCTTC
TRBJ2-7,TRBD2,NA,TRBV5-6,CASSFRAGVTHEQYF,TGTGCCAGCAGCTTTAGGGCGGGAGTCACTCACGAGCAGTACTTC